A selection of T cell receptor beta chains follows, all from one sample in a study of T cell repertoires in cytomegalovirus infection. TCRdb processed the reads anew with MiXCR; each CDR3 protein has one entry. The sample lists some 450,000 distinct CDR3 sequences, about a third occurring once. The sequenced material came from PBMCs. The receptors derive from a human donor in good health (CMV status not recorded). Some clones in this sample may be carry-over from other donors' samples. Both conserved end residues are part of each CDR3. A D gene is named only where the DNA matches it firmly. Clone size is not always given. Where it is, it says once, few, many or a class for expanded clones.

d_gene	j_gene	v_gene	abundance	CDR3aa	CDR3nt
.	TRBJ2-3	TRBV28	.	CASSIGSAQDTQYF	TGTGCCAGCAGCATAGGGTCGGCCCAGGATACGCAGTATTTT
.	TRBJ2-2	TRBV11-3	.	CASSLGRAPNTGELCF	TGTGCCAGCAGCTTAGGTAGAGCGCCGAACACCGGGGAGCTGTGTTTT
.	TRBJ2-7	TRBV6-8	few	CASSWGRGAYEQYF	TGTGCCAGCAGCTGGGGCAGGGGGGCGTACGAGCAGTACTTC
.	TRBJ1-3	TRBV6-1	once	CASSEAPDLSGNTIYF	TGTGCCAGCAGTGAAGCCCCTGACCTCTCTGGAAACACCATATATTTT
.	TRBJ2-1	TRBV24-1	.	CATSDHRVAAYNEQFF	TGTGCCACCAGTGATCACAGGGTGGCGGCCTACAATGAGCAGTTCTTC
.	TRBJ1-2	TRBV7-2	many	CASSIRDKNYGYTF	TGTGCCAGCAGCATACGGGACAAGAACTATGGCTACACCTTC
.	TRBJ1-1	TRBV5-6	.	CASSLDTQAFF	TGTGCCAGCAGCTTGGACACTCAAGCTTTCTTT
.	TRBJ1-2	TRBV12-3/TRBV12-4	many	CASSLALSLNGYTF	TGTGCCAGCAGTTTAGCGCTTTCGCTTAATGGCTACACCTTC
.	TRBJ2-7	TRBV6-1	few	CASSERPRDITEQYF	TGTGCCAGCAGTGAAAGGCCCCGGGACATAACCGAGCAGTACTTC
TRBD2	TRBJ2-1	TRBV7-8	many	CASSFKPGGYNEQFF	TGTGCCAGCAGTTTCAAGCCGGGGGGCTACAATGAGCAGTTCTTC
.	TRBJ1-5	TRBV23-1	few	CASSQSGQPQHF	TGCGCCAGCAGTCAATCCGGTCAGCCCCAGCATTTT
TRBD1	TRBJ2-1	TRBV4-1	few	CASSRGQGYEQFF	TGCGCCAGCAGCCGGGGACAGGGCTATGAGCAGTTCTTC
TRBD1	TRBJ1-2	TRBV12-3/TRBV12-4	.	CASSPRDGQGAGGYTF	TGTGCCAGCAGCCCAAGGGACGGACAGGGTGCCGGCGGCTACACCTTC
.	TRBJ1-6	TRBV7-8	many	CASSPAGQGGSPLHF	TGTGCCAGCAGCCCGGCGGGCCAGGGAGGCTCACCCCTCCACTTT
.	TRBJ2-2	TRBV7-3	few	CASSSRDGTGELFF	TGTGCCAGCAGCTCCCGGGACGGTACCGGGGAGCTGTTTTTT
TRBD1	TRBJ1-2	TRBV5-6	.	CASSYGQGADGYTF	TGTGCCAGCAGCTACGGACAGGGGGCCGATGGCTACACCTTC
.	TRBJ1-3	TRBV5-4	few	CASSRDPSGNTIYF	TGTGCCAGCAGCCGGGACCCCTCTGGAAACACCATATATTTT
.	TRBJ1-5	TRBV20-1	.	CSARGGRDDQPQHF	TGCAGTGCTAGAGGGGGCAGGGATGATCAGCCCCAGCATTTT
.	TRBJ1-1	TRBV7-6	many	CASSPTENTEAFF	TGTGCCAGCAGCCCGACAGAAAACACTGAAGCTTTCTTT
TRBD2	TRBJ2-3	TRBV20-1	.	CSASKAGGVYDTQYF	TGCAGTGCTAGTAAAGCGGGGGGCGTTTATGATACGCAGTATTTT
.	TRBJ1-4	TRBV28	.	CASRGTLTNEKLFF	TGTGCCAGCAGAGGAACCCTAACTAATGAAAAACTGTTTTTT
TRBD1	TRBJ2-1	TRBV7-8	many	CASSAADRDYNEQFF	TGTGCCAGCAGCGCCGCGGACAGGGATTACAATGAGCAGTTCTTC
.	TRBJ1-1	TRBV18	.	CASSPRVIGTEAFF	TGTGCCAGCTCACCACGGGTCATAGGGACTGAAGCTTTCTTT
.	TRBJ2-3	TRBV7-8	many	CASSLGWDTQYF	TGTGCCAGCAGCTTAGGGTGGGATACGCAGTATTTT
.	TRBJ1-3	TRBV18	few	CASSPLSDVSGNTIYF	TGTGCCAGCTCACCATTGAGCGACGTCTCTGGAAACACCATATATTTT
TRBD1	TRBJ1-5	TRBV20-1	.	CSARDVQGAEEQPQHF	TGCAGTGCTAGAGACGTACAGGGGGCGGAGGAGCAGCCCCAGCATTTT